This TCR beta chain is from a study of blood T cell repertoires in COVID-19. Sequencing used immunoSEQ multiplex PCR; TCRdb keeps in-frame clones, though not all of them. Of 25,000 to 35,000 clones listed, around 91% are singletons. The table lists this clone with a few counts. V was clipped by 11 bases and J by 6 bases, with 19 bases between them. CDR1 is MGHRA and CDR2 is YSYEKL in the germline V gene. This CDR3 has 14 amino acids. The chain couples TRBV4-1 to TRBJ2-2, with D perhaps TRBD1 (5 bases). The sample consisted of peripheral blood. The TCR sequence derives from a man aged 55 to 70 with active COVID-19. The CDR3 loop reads CASRSRAMAGELFF. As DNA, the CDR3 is TGCGCCTCTAGGAGCAGGGCCATGGCCGGGGAGCTGTTTTTT.